This T cell receptor (beta chain) was sequenced in a study of blood T cell repertoires in COVID-19. TCRdb's copy holds only in-frame clones and misses some; the assay was immunoSEQ multiplex PCR. The table records 150,000 to 190,000 clones, roughly nine tenths of them present only once. Germline-derived CDR1 and CDR2 are LNHNV and YYDKDF (reference sequence). The V segment lost 8 bases and the J segment 2 bases; nucleotides outside the gene matches: 5. This CDR3 comprises 13 residues. The source is an older woman with acute or convalescent COVID-19. The sequencing sample was made of peripheral blood. The chain links TRBV15 to TRBJ2-7, with 8 bases aligning to TRBD1. The CDR3 reads CATGTGRTYEQYF. CDR3 sequence (DNA): TGTGCCACCGGGACAGGAAGGACCTACGAGCAGTACTTC.